The present TCR beta chain was sequenced within a study of low-dose radiotherapy and immunotherapy resistance in tumors. Across the study: Cohort 2 patients were irradiated with 1 Gy every two weeks, reaching 13 Gy over 26 weeks. Every two weeks, one day ahead of radiation and immunotherapy, cyclophosphamide 200 mg/m2 was given (intravenously).

Gene-specific TRAV and TRBV primers were used for first-strand cDNA, covering alpha and beta chains. TCRs were put through around 20 PCR cycles of amplification with Phusion. A constant-region primer and the V-primer adapter served as the primer pair. Isolated mRNA underwent amplification by in vitro transcription. TCRdb called the reads again in MiXCR, with one record for every CDR3 protein. This repertoire shows around 68,000 distinct CDR3 sequences, approximately 25% found once; its top ten account for 5.5% to 8%. This CDR3 contains 13 residues. Trimming took 2 bases from V and 5 from J, leaving 9 bases between them. From germline, CDR1 is MDHEN and CDR2 SYDVKM. This clonotype came up a few times. The time point is: before trial treatment. It was nivolumab, ipilimumab, aspirin, low-dose cyclophosphamide and low-dose radiotherapy that donors received.

Sequences were derived from PBMCs, sampled before treatment. The source of this sequence is a male donor with rectosigmoid adenocarcinoma. The chain employs TRBV28 and TRBJ2-5; no firm D call. The CDR3 region has the DNA TGTGCCAGCAGTTTAAGGTCAACGGAGACCCAGTACTTC. As protein: CASSLRSTETQYF.